Listed below are T cell receptor beta chains from one sample, sequenced in a study of human T cells and chemical hapten exposure. Using its own MiXCR run on the RACE reads, TCRdb lists one record per CDR3 protein. The sample yields some 100,000 distinct CDR3 sequences, less than 10% seen once. The source material was whole blood, sampled in connection with sensitization to the hapten diphenylcyclopropenone (DPC). The receptors were gathered from a woman aged 35 to 49 with alopecia areata. Some clones in this sample may be carry-over from other donors' samples. The CDR3 runs from the conserved cysteine through the conserved F or W. A D gene is named only where the DNA matches it firmly. Size tells how often a clone was seen (once, few, many) or the class of an expanded clone, and some rows leave it out.

J gene	D gene	V gene	clone size	CDR3 DNA	CDR3 protein
TRBJ1-5	-	TRBV2	-	TGTGCCAGCAAGTCAGGGAATCAGCCCCAGCATTTT	CASKSGNQPQHF
TRBJ1-2	-	TRBV14	many	TGTGCCAGCAGTCCGGTTGGGGGGTCTAACTATGGCTACACCTTC	CASSPVGGSNYGYTF
TRBJ1-1	TRBD1	TRBV18	many	TGTGCCAGCTCACCAACGGGACAGGGGGCGAATGAAGCTTTCTTT	CASSPTGQGANEAFF
TRBJ1-2	-	TRBV11-2	-	TGTGCCAGCAGCTTAGAAGGACCTCTAAACTATGGCTACACCTTC	CASSLEGPLNYGYTF
TRBJ1-5	-	TRBV12-3/TRBV12-4	few	TGTGCCAGCAGTTTACTGCCGATTTATAGCAATCAGCCCCAGCATTTT	CASSLLPIYSNQPQHF
TRBJ1-1	-	TRBV7-9	many	TGTGCCAGCAGCCCCGCTATGTACACTGAAGCTTTCTTT	CASSPAMYTEAFF
TRBJ1-1	-	TRBV5-1	many	TGCGCCAGCAGCTTGACAGGTATCTCTGAAGCTTTCTTT	CASSLTGISEAFF
TRBJ1-2	-	TRBV15	many	TGTGCCACCAGCAGAGAGACCGGGAACTATGGCTACACCTTC	CATSRETGNYGYTF
TRBJ2-2	-	TRBV2	many	TGTGCCAGCAGTGAAGTCCCGGGGTCCACCGGGGAGCTGTTTTTT	CASSEVPGSTGELFF
TRBJ2-1	-	TRBV29-1	many	TGCAGCGTTGAACGGACAGTGTCCTACAATGAGCAGTTCTTC	CSVERTVSYNEQFF
TRBJ2-1	-	TRBV4-3	many	TGCGCCAGCAGCCAAGATCCCTATTGTCACTACCCGGTAGACAATGAGCAGTTCTTC	CASSQDPYCHYPVDNEQFF
TRBJ2-7	-	TRBV6-6	many	TGTGCCACCCTAAAGATGGCGAAAACGGACGAGCAGTACTTC	CATLKMAKTDEQYF
TRBJ2-1	TRBD1	TRBV29-1	many	TGCAGCGTTGAACAACAGGGGAATGAGCAGTTCTTC	CSVEQQGNEQFF
TRBJ1-1	TRBD1	TRBV6-1	few	TGTGCCAGCAGTGAGACAGGGGGCAACACTGAAGCTTTCTTT	CASSETGGNTEAFF
TRBJ1-6	-	TRBV6-5	many	TGTGCCAGCAGACCCGACAGCGACTATTCACCCCTCCACTTT	CASRPDSDYSPLHF
TRBJ2-7	-	TRBV20-1	-	TGCAGTGCTAGGATTAGCTTCTACGAGCAGTACTTC	CSARISFYEQYF
TRBJ2-7	-	TRBV6-2/TRBV6-3	many	TGTGCCAGCAGTTACAGGGTGGGCGAGCAGTACTTC	CASSYRVGEQYF
TRBJ1-2	TRBD1	TRBV20-1	many	TGCAGTGCCACAAAGGGGGCGAACTATGGCTACACCTTC	CSATKGANYGYTF
TRBJ2-3	-	TRBV5-4	-	TGTGCCAGCAGCTTCGGGGGGCCCAAAGATACGCAGTATTTT	CASSFGGPKDTQYF
TRBJ2-7	TRBD1	TRBV4-1	few	TGCGCCAGCAGCCAGCCTGACAGGGGCACCTACGAGCAGTACTTC	CASSQPDRGTYEQYF
TRBJ2-5	-	TRBV6-5	many	TGTGCCAGCGCAGCCCAGCCAGGGGCTCGGGGGACCCAGTACTTC	CASAAQPGARGTQYF
TRBJ1-1	-	TRBV29-1	-	TGCAGCGCCCTCCGGGCGAACACTGAAGCTTTCTTT	CSALRANTEAFF
TRBJ2-1	-	TRBV7-6	many	TGTGCCAGCAGCTTAGTAAACAATGAGCAGTTCTTC	CASSLVNNEQFF
TRBJ1-2	-	TRBV20-1	many	TGCAGTGCTATGGAGGGTGGTAACTATGGCTACACCTTC	CSAMEGGNYGYTF
TRBJ2-1	TRBD2	TRBV4-1	many	TGCGCCAGCAGCCAAATCGGGGGGTCGGAGTTCTTC	CASSQIGGSEFF
TRBJ2-6	TRBD1	TRBV7-9	-	TGTGCCAGCAGGCCCGGGACAGGGATACAATTCCCTTCTGGGGCCAACGTCCTGACTTTC	CASRPGTGIQFPSGANVLTF
TRBJ1-2	-	TRBV9	-	TGTGCCAGCAGCTCCCGTAGTAGTTCCTATGGCTACACCTTC	CASSSRSSSYGYTF
TRBJ2-3	TRBD2	TRBV7-9	few	TGTGCCAGCAGCCCAGTCCGGGGGGGAGATACGCAGTATTTT	CASSPVRGGDTQYF
TRBJ1-1	TRBD1	TRBV7-2	-	TGTGCCAGCAGCTTAAACTGGGACAGGGGTGGAACTGAAGCTTTCTTT	CASSLNWDRGGTEAFF
TRBJ2-7	TRBD1	TRBV7-2	-	TGTGCCAGCAGTCCCACTCTGACAGGGGGCGAGCAGTACTTC	CASSPTLTGGEQYF
TRBJ2-3	TRBD2	TRBV6-1	many	TGTGCCAGCAGTGAAAAGCGGGGAAGAATAGATACGCAGTATTTT	CASSEKRGRIDTQYF
TRBJ2-5	-	TRBV11-2	many	TGTGCCAGCAGCACCCCAACTACGAGTTTGGAGACCCAGTACTTC	CASSTPTTSLETQYF
TRBJ1-2	TRBD1	TRBV28	many	TGTGCCAGCAGTTCCGCGACAGGGGTTCCCTATGGCTACACCTTC	CASSSATGVPYGYTF
TRBJ1-5	-	TRBV6-6	few	TGTGCCAGCAGTTACCCCTGGGAGGCAGGGGATCAGCCCCAGCATTTT	CASSYPWEAGDQPQHF
TRBJ1-1	-	TRBV25-1	few	TGTGCCAGCAGTGAATTGGCAGGGAATGAAGCTTTCTTT	CASSELAGNEAFF
TRBJ1-1	TRBD1	TRBV12-3/TRBV12-4	many	TGTGCCAGCAGTTCGGGACAGGGTTCCATGAACACTGAAGCTTTCTTT	CASSSGQGSMNTEAFF
TRBJ1-5	TRBD1	TRBV6-2/TRBV6-3	-	TGTGCCAGCAGGAAACGACAGGGGCAGTTCAATCAGCCCCAGCATTTT	CASRKRQGQFNQPQHF
TRBJ2-5	TRBD1	TRBV24-1	-	TGTGCCACCAGTGATCCAACAGGGGGGCACCTCCAAGAGACCCAGTACTTC	CATSDPTGGHLQETQYF
TRBJ2-7	TRBD1	TRBV4-3	many	TGCGCCAGCAGCCAAGTAGGACAGGGATCCTACGAGCAGTACTTC	CASSQVGQGSYEQYF
TRBJ1-5	-	TRBV12-3/TRBV12-4	-	TGTGCCAGCAGGTTACAGGGTACGAGCAATCAGCCCCAGCATTTT	CASRLQGTSNQPQHF
TRBJ1-4	-	TRBV28	-	TGTGCCAGCTCCTTAGGGCACAATAATGAAAAACTGTTTTTT	CASSLGHNNEKLFF
TRBJ1-1	TRBD1	TRBV20-1	-	TGCAGTGCTAGGCAGGGGGCGGGCACTGAAGCTTTCTTT	CSARQGAGTEAFF
TRBJ2-2	-	TRBV7-3	many	TGTGCCAGCAGCTTAGCAGGGCCCTCAAACACCGGGGAGCTGTTTTTT	CASSLAGPSNTGELFF
TRBJ2-5	-	TRBV7-2	-	TGTGCCAGCAGCTTTCAGCGGTCGGGGGAGACCCAGTACTTC	CASSFQRSGETQYF
TRBJ1-1	-	TRBV5-1	few	TGCGCCAGCAGCTCGGTGGGGGGCTCTCCAGCTTTCTTT	CASSSVGGSPAFF
TRBJ2-1	-	TRBV3-1	-	TGTGCCAGCAGCCGCGACTCTTTACAGCAGTTCTTC	CASSRDSLQQFF
TRBJ2-1	TRBD1	TRBV11-2	many	TGTGCCAGCAGCTTTAGCCAGGGACAGGGCACCAATGAGCAGTTCTTC	CASSFSQGQGTNEQFF
TRBJ1-6	-	TRBV10-3	many	TGTGCCATCAGTGACAAGGACAGTATGTATTCACCCCTCCACTTT	CAISDKDSMYSPLHF
TRBJ2-3	TRBD1	TRBV29-1	few	TGCAGCGTTGTACCTCCCTTCGACAGGGCCACAGATACGCAGTATTTT	CSVVPPFDRATDTQYF
TRBJ2-7	TRBD1	TRBV20-1	many	TGCAGTGCTGTGGGACAGGCCCTCTCCTACGAGCAGTACTTC	CSAVGQALSYEQYF
TRBJ2-3	TRBD2	TRBV7-9	many	TGTGCCAGCAGCCCCGGACTAGCGAGGACCACAGATACGCAGTATTTT	CASSPGLARTTDTQYF
TRBJ2-7	-	TRBV7-9	few	TGTGCCAGCAGCTTAGGAAGAACTGGCGAGCAGTACTTC	CASSLGRTGEQYF
TRBJ2-7	-	TRBV6-2/TRBV6-3	-	TGTGCCAGCAATTTCAACTGGGGCGAGCAGTACTTC	CASNFNWGEQYF
TRBJ2-1	TRBD2	TRBV6-2/TRBV6-3	-	TGTGCCAGCAGTTACACCCTGGGGGGGTATTACAATGAGCAGTTCTTC	CASSYTLGGYYNEQFF
TRBJ2-7	TRBD2	TRBV6-6	-	TGTGCCAGCAGTTACCCATGGACTAGCGGGGGATACGAGCAGTACTTC	CASSYPWTSGGYEQYF
TRBJ2-1	TRBD2	TRBV29-1	-	TGCAGCGTCCTAGGACTAGCGGGGGTCAGCTCCTACAATGAGCAGTTCTTC	CSVLGLAGVSSYNEQFF
TRBJ1-4	-	TRBV5-1	many	TGCGCCAGCAGCTTGGACGGCGGAGGGCGAAAACTGTTTTTT	CASSLDGGGRKLFF
TRBJ2-7	-	TRBV12-3/TRBV12-4	-	TGTGCCAGCAGTTCACAGGCGATCTCCTACGAGCAGTACTTC	CASSSQAISYEQYF
TRBJ2-7	TRBD1	TRBV7-9	many	TGTGCCAGCAGCTTTGGGACAGTCGACAACGAGCAGTACTTC	CASSFGTVDNEQYF